This T cell receptor (beta chain) was documented in a study of blood T cell repertoires in COVID-19. Study information: From the United States, Italy and Spain came samples of acute and convalescent COVID-19. The analysed material was cDNA or gDNA that came from T cells, B-cell-depleted T cells, or PBMCs.

In the authors' methods: Estimated nucleated cell counts came from reference gene primer amplification. Only in-frame clones appear in the TCRdb table, and some are missing; sequencing was by immunoSEQ multiplex PCR. The V and J calls and clone size are taken from that table; D and trimming were inferred from the DNA. The repertoire includes more than 65,000 clones, around 88% of them detected once, and nearly 5% sits in the top ten. In this sample, this clone turned up once. The CDR3 length is 16 residues. CDR1 and CDR2 (germline): PRHDT, FYEKMQ (reference sequence). V was clipped by 0 bases and J by 4 bases; unmatched bases: 8.

The source is a woman aged 80 or older with active or convalescent COVID-19. Sample: peripheral blood. The J gene is TRBJ2-7, the V gene TRBV13; 8 nucleotides align to TRBD2. The CDR3, as DNA: TGTGCCAGCAGCTTAGGCCTCGGGAGGGGTGGGTACGAGCAGTACTTC. This encodes CASSLGLGRGGYEQYF.